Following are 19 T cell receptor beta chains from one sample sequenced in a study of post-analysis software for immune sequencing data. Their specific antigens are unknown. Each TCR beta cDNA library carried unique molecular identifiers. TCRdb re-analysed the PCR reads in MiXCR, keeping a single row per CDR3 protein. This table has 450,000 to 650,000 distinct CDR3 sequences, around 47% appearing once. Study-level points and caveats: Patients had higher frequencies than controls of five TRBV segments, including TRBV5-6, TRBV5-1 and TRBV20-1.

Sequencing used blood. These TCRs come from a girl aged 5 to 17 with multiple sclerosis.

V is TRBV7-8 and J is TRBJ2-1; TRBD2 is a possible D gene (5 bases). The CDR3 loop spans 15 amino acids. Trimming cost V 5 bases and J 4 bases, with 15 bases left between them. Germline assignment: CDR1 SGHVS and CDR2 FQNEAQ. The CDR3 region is CASSREAVTYNEQFF. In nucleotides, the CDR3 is TGTGCCAGCAGCAGAGAAGCGGTAACGTACAATGAGCAGTTCTTC.

CDR3 sequence reads: CASSFHLGPSGSYNEQFF. In nucleotides, the CDR3 is TGTGCCAGCAGTTTCCACTTAGGGCCTAGCGGGTCCTACAATGAGCAGTTCTTC. The chain employs TRBV6-2 or TRBV6-3 and TRBJ2-1; 8 nucleotides match TRBD2. The J segment lost 1 base and the V segment lost 4 bases, leaving 12 bases of the junction unmatched. CDR3 size: 18 residues. Germline CDR1 is MNHEY and CDR2 is SVGEGT.

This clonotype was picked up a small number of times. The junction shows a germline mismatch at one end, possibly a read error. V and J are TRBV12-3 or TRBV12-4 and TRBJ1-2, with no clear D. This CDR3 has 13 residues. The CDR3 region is CASTATPNYGYTF. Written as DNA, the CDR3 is TGTGCGAGCACCGCAACCCCCAACTATGGCTACACCTTC.

CDR3 amino acids: CASSLVGRATEAFF. The DNA for the CDR3 is TGCGCCAGCAGCTTGGTAGGCAGGGCCACTGAAGCTTTCTTT. The chain employs TRBV5-1 and TRBJ1-1; maybe TRBD1 (5 bases). This CDR3 comprises 14 residues. The V end was cut by 0 bases, the J end by 4 bases, with 10 bases between. Germline assignment: CDR1 SGHRS and CDR2 YFSETQ. Combining the CDR3 with reference TRBV5-1 and TRBJ1-1 gives the whole variable domain KAGVTQTPRYLIKTRGQQVTLSCSPISGHRSVSWYQQTPGQGLQFLFEYFSETQRNKGNFPGRFSGRQFSNSRSEMNVSTLELGDSALYLCASSLVGRATEAFFGQGTRLTVV.

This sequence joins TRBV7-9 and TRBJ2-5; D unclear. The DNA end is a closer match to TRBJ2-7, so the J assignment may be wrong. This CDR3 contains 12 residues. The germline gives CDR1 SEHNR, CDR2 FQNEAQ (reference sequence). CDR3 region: CASRASAYEQYF. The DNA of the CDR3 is TGTGCCAGCAGAGCGTCAGCTTACGAGCAGTACTTC.

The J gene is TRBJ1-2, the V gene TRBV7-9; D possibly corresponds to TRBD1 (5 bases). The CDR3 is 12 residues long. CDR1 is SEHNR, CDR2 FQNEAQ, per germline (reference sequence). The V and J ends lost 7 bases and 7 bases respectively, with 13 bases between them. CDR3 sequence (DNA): TGTGCCAGCATAGCCGGGGGAAGTGGCTACACCTTC. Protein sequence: CASIAGGSGYTF.

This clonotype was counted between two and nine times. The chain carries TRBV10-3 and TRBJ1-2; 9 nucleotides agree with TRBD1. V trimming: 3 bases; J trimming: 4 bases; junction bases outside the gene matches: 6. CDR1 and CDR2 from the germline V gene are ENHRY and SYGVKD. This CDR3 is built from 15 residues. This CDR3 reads CAISDGDREFYGYTF. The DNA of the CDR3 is TGTGCCATCAGTGATGGGGACAGGGAGTTCTATGGCTACACCTTC.

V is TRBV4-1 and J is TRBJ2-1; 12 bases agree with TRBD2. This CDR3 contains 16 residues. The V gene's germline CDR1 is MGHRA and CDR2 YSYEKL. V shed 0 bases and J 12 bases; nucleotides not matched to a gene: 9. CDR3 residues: CASSQEKLAGGQRQFF. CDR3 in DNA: TGCGCCAGCAGCCAAGAGAAGCTAGCGGGAGGGCAGAGGCAGTTCTTC.

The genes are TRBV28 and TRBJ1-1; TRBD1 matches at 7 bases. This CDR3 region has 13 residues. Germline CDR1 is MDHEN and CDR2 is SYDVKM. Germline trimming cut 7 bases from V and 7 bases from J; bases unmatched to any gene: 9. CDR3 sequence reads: CASTRPGTDEAFF. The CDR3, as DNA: TGTGCCAGCACCCGGCCCGGGACAGATGAAGCTTTCTTT.

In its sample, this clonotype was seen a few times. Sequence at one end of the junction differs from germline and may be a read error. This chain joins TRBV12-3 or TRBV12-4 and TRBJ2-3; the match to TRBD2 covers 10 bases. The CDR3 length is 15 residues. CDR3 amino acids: CASSVAGGPTDTQYF. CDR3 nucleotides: TGTGCCAGCAGTGTAGCGGGGGGCCCCACAGATACGCAGTATTTT.

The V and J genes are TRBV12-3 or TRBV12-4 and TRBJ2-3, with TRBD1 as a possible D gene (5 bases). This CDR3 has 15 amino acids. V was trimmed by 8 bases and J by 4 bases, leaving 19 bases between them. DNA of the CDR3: TGTGCCAGCCGACGGGTCAGGGTGTCTCCAGATACGCAGTATTTT. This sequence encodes CASRRVRVSPDTQYF.

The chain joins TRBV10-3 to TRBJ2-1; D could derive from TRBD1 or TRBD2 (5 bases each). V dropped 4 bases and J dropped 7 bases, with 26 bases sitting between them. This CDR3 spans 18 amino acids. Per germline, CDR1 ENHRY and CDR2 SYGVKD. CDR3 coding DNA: TGTGCCATCAGTGGTAGGGACGGAGAAAGGAGAAGGGAGAATGAGCAGTTCTTC. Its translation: CAISGRDGERRRENEQFF.

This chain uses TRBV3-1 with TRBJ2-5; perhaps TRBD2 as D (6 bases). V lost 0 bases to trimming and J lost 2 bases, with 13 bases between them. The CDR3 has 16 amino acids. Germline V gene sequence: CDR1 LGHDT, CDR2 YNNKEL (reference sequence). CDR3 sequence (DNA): TGTGCCAGCAGCCAAGATCTTACTAGCATGCAAGAGACCCAGTACTTC. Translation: CASSQDLTSMQETQYF.

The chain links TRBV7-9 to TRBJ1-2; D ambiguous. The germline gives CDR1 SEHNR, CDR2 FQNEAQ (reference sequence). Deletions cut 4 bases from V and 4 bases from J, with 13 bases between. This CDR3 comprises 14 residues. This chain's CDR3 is CASSSLGKSYGYTF. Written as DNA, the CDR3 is TGTGCCAGCAGCTCCTTAGGAAAGAGCTATGGCTACACCTTC.

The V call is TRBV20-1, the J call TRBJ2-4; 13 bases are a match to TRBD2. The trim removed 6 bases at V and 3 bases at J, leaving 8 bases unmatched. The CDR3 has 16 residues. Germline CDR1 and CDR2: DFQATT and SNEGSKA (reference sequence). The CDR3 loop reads CSAPRTSGGGKNIQYF. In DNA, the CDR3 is TGCAGTGCCCCCCGGACTAGCGGGGGAGGCAAAAACATTCAGTACTTC.

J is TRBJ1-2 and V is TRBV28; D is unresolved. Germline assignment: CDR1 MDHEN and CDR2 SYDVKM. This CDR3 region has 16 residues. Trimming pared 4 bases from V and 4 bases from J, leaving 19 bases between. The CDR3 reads CASSSLTLPGSYGYTF. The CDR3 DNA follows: TGTGCCAGCAGTTCCCTGACACTCCCCGGTAGCTATGGCTACACCTTC.

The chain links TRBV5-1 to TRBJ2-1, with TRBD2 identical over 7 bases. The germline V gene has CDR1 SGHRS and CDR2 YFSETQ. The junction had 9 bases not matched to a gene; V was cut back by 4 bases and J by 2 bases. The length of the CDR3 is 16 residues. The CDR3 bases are TGCGCCAGCAGCCTCAACTTAGCGGGCCCCTACAATGAGCAGTTCTTC. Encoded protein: CASSLNLAGPYNEQFF.

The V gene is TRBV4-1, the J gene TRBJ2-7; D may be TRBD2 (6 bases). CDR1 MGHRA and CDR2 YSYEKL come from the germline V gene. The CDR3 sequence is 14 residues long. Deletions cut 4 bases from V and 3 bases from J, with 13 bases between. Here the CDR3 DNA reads TGCGCCAGCAGCCCCGAGGAGGGTTACTACGAGCAGTACTTC. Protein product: CASSPEEGYYEQYF.

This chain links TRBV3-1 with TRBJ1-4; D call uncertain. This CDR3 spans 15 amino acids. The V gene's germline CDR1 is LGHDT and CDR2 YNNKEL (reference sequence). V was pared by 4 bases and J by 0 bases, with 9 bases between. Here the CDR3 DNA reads TGTGCCAGCAGCCCCTACACCCCAACTAATGAAAAACTGTTTTTT. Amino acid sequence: CASSPYTPTNEKLFF.